This T cell receptor beta chain was documented in a study of blood T cell repertoires in COVID-19. Overall study: COVID-19 samples from acute and convalescent phases originated in the United States, Italy and Spain. T cells, B-cell-depleted T cells, or PBMCs provided the cDNA or gDNA that served as material.

Germline assignment: CDR1 SGHRS and CDR2 YFSETQ. V was clipped by 0 bases and J by 5 bases, with 10 bases between them. This CDR3 region has 14 residues. Here immunoSEQ multiplex PCR was the method, and the copy in TCRdb shows in-frame clones only, minus some. The sample comprises 120,000 to 150,000 clones, around 84% of which are singletons, and roughly 4.9% rests with the top ten. V and J are TRBV5-1 and TRBJ2-3; D is perhaps TRBD2 (5 bases). This sequence originates from a human donor in a cohort sampled during active COVID-19. Sequencing used peripheral blood. DNA of the CDR3: TGCGCCAGCAGCTTGGAATTAAGCGGAGATACGCAGTATTTT. Translation: CASSLELSGDTQYF.